This T cell receptor beta chain was identified during a study of T-cell reconstitution after alpha-beta-depleted transplantation in children. Study-wide results and caveats: Surviving recipient cells, namely T cells and thymic progenitors, were the source of high day-60 TCRbeta diversity in some patients. Several hundred expanded graft clones reportedly supplied alpha-beta T cells about two months after transplant. By one year post-transplant, T-cell counts and diversity largely arose from T cells that were newly produced.

Unique molecular identifiers were built into the TCRbeta library. TCRdb ran MiXCR on the PCR reads and lists one entry per CDR3 protein. Of 530,000 or so distinct CDR3 sequences in the sample, roughly a quarter were seen once. The table lists this clonotype with a few counts. Its antigen is unknown. The sequencing used PBMCs, collected before TCRalphabeta/CD19-depleted stem cell transplant. The sequence was obtained from a boy younger than two with Wiskott-Aldrich syndrome, due to receive a stem cell transplant.

The CDR3 DNA follows: TGCGCCAGCAGCCAAGACCCTAGCAATCAGCCCCAGCATTTT. Its translation: CASSQDPSNQPQHF. This chain joins TRBV4-1 and TRBJ1-5, with D uncertain. V was shortened by 0 bases and J by 0 bases, with 3 bases between the two germline ends. This CDR3 is built from 14 residues. Germline CDR1 reads MGHRA; CDR2 reads YSYEKL.